This T cell receptor (beta chain) was captured in a study of control samples from healthy donors and cancer patients. CDR3 length: 15 amino acids. In germline, CDR1 is MDHEN, CDR2 SYDVKM. V gave up 5 bases and J gave up 8 bases; unmatched junction bases: 9. The repertoire was sequenced with immunoSEQ multiplex PCR; TCRdb's copy has only in-frame clones and lacks some. Among approximately 140,000 clones listed, under 95% were seen once. The chain joins TRBV28 to TRBJ1-4, with 9 bases that match TRBD1. This receptor was identified in a man aged 40-55 years in good health. Material: blood. The CDR3 spells CASSRPGQGKEKLFF. The DNA of the CDR3 is TGTGCCAGCAGTAGACCGGGACAGGGCAAAGAAAAACTGTTTTTT. Based on the CDR3 plus reference TRBV28 and TRBJ1-4, the full variable domain is DVKVTQSSRYLVKRTGEKVFLECVQDMDHENMFWYRQDPGLGLRLIYFSYDVKMKEKGDIPEGYSVSREKKERFSLILESASTNQTSMYLCASSRPGQGKEKLFFGSGTQLSVL.